This T cell receptor beta chain was captured by sequencing in a study of OX40 agonist ivuxolimab in advanced cancers. This clone is medium-sized. Other DNA sequences in the same sample also yield this CDR3. Data came from immunoSEQ multiplex PCR; TCRdb stores just in-frame clones and leaves some out. Found here are some 9,600 clones, roughly three fifths of them singletons; the top ten hold around 46%. The germline V gene encodes CDR1 LGHNA and CDR2 YNFKEQ. The CDR3 sequence is 17 residues long. Trimming took 1 base from V and 0 from J, leaving 12 bases between them. The clonotype comes from an adult with an advanced solid tumor such as melanoma, head and neck, liver or kidney cancer. The J gene is TRBJ2-2, the V gene TRBV4-2; the D gene is possibly TRBD2 (6 bases). Sequenced here: CD4+ or CD8+ T cells sorted from blood, sampled in a trial of the OX40 agonist ivuxolimab. CDR3 in DNA: TGTGCCAGCAGCCAAGCCTTACTAGCAGCGAACACCGGGGAGCTGTTTTTT. This sequence encodes CASSQALLAANTGELFF.